This T cell receptor (beta chain) originates from a study of blood T cell repertoires in COVID-19 (dated by TCRdb to the early 2020s). Some background on the complete study: Samples covering the acute and convalescent phases of COVID-19 were provided by collaborators in the United States, Italy and Spain. The repertoires were made available in a free public database intended to serve as a resource for research on the immune response to SARS-CoV-2. The sample metadata nearly always contained a de-identified subject ID, COVID-19 status, age in years and sex. Samples came from the ongoing ImmuneRACE study (first 160 participants) plus 1,254 subjects from 6 global collaborators. Deeply sampled blood TCRbeta repertoires from subjects exposed to, actively infected with, or recovered from COVID-19 were included in the dataset. Where available, HLA class I and class II types were obtained from metadata supplied by the sample provider rather than from assay-based typing. The prospective study material was composed of cDNA or gDNA derived from T cells, B-cell-depleted T cells, or PBMCs. Overall results and qualifications from the work: The amount of clinical and demographic metadata varied by source and participant and was provided uncurated.

The cysteine opens and the phenylalanine closes a CDR3 of 13 amino acids. Only CDR3 DNA remains: 39 bases, in frame from the first base. Trimming at the junction amounts to 3 bases on V and 5 bases on J, and the germline ends lie 10 bases apart. The collaborating institutions used their own protocols to collect whole blood in K2EDTA tubes. Collaborator samples were shipped for TCRbeta analysis as frozen whole blood, isolated PBMCs, or DNA extracted from either sample type. The immunoSEQ Assay, a bias-controlled multiplex PCR, was used to amplify TCRbeta CDR3 regions from genomic DNA. In the paper's pipeline: Nucleated cell counts per sample were estimated from amplification of reference gene primers within the assay. Sequence reads were collapsed and filtered to measure the absolute abundance of every unique TCRbeta CDR3 rearrangement. For each sample, productive Simpson clonality was calculated as the square root of Simpson's diversity index across productive rearrangements. TCRdb retrieved this table from immuneACCESS and kept in-frame rearrangements only. Not all clones are present; in checked studies, unresolved V genes account for under half, and no reason is known for the remainder. V, J and clone size are taken as reported in that table, and D and trimming were inferred from the DNA itself. This sample has 200,000 to 300,000 clones in its table, and approximately 86% of those were observed once. Of the sample, approximately 2% is held by the ten largest clones.

In the case of this clone: Its binding antigen is unknown. No base quality values were provided; no much bigger clone lies one nucleotide off.

This TCR derives from a man aged 30 to 39 with active or convalescent COVID-19. Sequencing was performed on peripheral blood. The chain was built from TRBV12-3 or TRBV12-4 and TRBJ1-2, with the D gene uncertain. Here the CDR3 is given as CASSFKTTYGYTF. Here is the DNA: TGTGCCAGCAGTTTTAAGACAACGTATGGCTACACCTTC.